A selection of T cell receptor beta chains follows, all from one sample in a study of blood T cell repertoires in COVID-19. Assay used: immunoSEQ multiplex PCR; TCRdb lists only in-frame clones, some missing. The table lists about 180,000 clones, about 88% of them singletons. Sequencing was carried out using PBMCs or T cells enriched from blood (not recorded which). These receptors all stem from a woman aged 50 to 65 who had recovered from COVID-19. CDR3s include the opening cysteine and the closing phenylalanine or tryptophan. The D gene is left open where the match is weak. Clone size, where shown, is once, few, many, or a class for clones that have expanded.

clone size: .
D gene: .
V gene: TRBV7-2
J gene: TRBJ1-6
CDR3 protein: CASSPQGGYNNSPLHF
CDR3 DNA: TGTGCCAGCAGCCCCCAAGGAGGGTATAATAATTCACCCCTCCACTTT

clone size: .
D gene: .
V gene: TRBV5-4
J gene: TRBJ2-2
CDR3 protein: CASSLFPDKATGELFF
CDR3 DNA: TGTGCCAGCAGCTTATTCCCCGACAAAGCCACCGGGGAGCTGTTTTTT

clone size: .
D gene: .
V gene: TRBV28
J gene: TRBJ1-5
CDR3 protein: CASSFGGPSNQPQHF
CDR3 DNA: TGTGCCAGCAGTTTCGGAGGGCCTTCCAATCAGCCCCAGCATTTT

clone size: few
D gene: .
V gene: TRBV5-1
J gene: TRBJ2-3
CDR3 protein: CASSLYLRTDTQYF
CDR3 DNA: TGCGCCAGCAGCTTGTATCTACGCACAGATACGCAGTATTTT

clone size: once
D gene: .
V gene: TRBV30
J gene: TRBJ1-4
CDR3 protein: CAWSAPSSLNEKLFF
CDR3 DNA: TGTGCCTGGAGTGCCCCCTCCAGTTTGAATGAAAAACTGTTTTTT

clone size: .
D gene: TRBD1
V gene: TRBV12-3/TRBV12-4
J gene: TRBJ1-6
CDR3 protein: CASRPGGESPLHF
CDR3 DNA: TGTGCCAGCAGACCAGGGGGCGAGTCACCCCTCCACTTT

clone size: .
D gene: .
V gene: TRBV5-1
J gene: TRBJ2-7
CDR3 protein: CASSSGDVSSYEQYF
CDR3 DNA: TGCGCCAGCAGCTCGGGGGACGTCAGCTCCTACGAGCAGTACTTC

clone size: .
D gene: TRBD2
V gene: TRBV7-2
J gene: TRBJ2-1
CDR3 protein: CASSLGGGGRANEQFF
CDR3 DNA: TGTGCCAGCAGCTTAGGGGGTGGCGGGAGGGCCAATGAGCAGTTCTTC

clone size: .
D gene: TRBD2
V gene: TRBV7-2
J gene: TRBJ2-7
CDR3 protein: CASSTRTSGNYVEQYF
CDR3 DNA: TGTGCCAGCAGCACTAGGACTAGCGGGAACTACGTGGAGCAGTACTTC

clone size: .
D gene: .
V gene: TRBV18
J gene: TRBJ2-1
CDR3 protein: CASSRGRNEQFF
CDR3 DNA: TGTGCCAGCTCACGAGGTCGGAATGAGCAGTTCTTC

clone size: .
D gene: TRBD2
V gene: TRBV6-2/TRBV6-3
J gene: TRBJ2-2
CDR3 protein: CASSPNGRRVAGELFF
CDR3 DNA: TGTGCCAGCAGTCCCAACGGGAGGAGGGTGGCCGGGGAGCTGTTTTTT

clone size: .
D gene: .
V gene: TRBV19
J gene: TRBJ2-7
CDR3 protein: CASSFDSQSSYEQYF
CDR3 DNA: TGTGCCAGTAGTTTCGACAGCCAGAGCTCCTACGAGCAGTACTTC

clone size: .
D gene: .
V gene: TRBV10-3
J gene: TRBJ1-1
CDR3 protein: CAIRADTNTEAFF
CDR3 DNA: TGTGCCATCAGGGCAGATACGAACACTGAAGCTTTCTTT

clone size: .
D gene: .
V gene: TRBV28
J gene: TRBJ1-1
CDR3 protein: CASSPRNTEAFF
CDR3 DNA: TGTGCCAGCAGTCCTCGGAACACTGAAGCTTTCTTT

clone size: .
D gene: TRBD1
V gene: TRBV24-1
J gene: TRBJ2-2
CDR3 protein: CATSAGQGATGELFF
CDR3 DNA: TGTGCCACCAGTGCGGGACAGGGGGCGACCGGGGAGCTGTTTTTT

clone size: .
D gene: .
V gene: TRBV3-1/TRBV3-2
J gene: TRBJ2-4
CDR3 protein: CASSQVGLTKNIQYF
CDR3 DNA: TGTGCCAGCAGCCAAGTGGGCCTGACCAAAAACATTCAGTACTTC